These 27 T cell receptor beta chains were all obtained from the same sample, sequenced in a study of tissue T cells after allogeneic stem cell transplantation. The method was immunoSEQ multiplex PCR; TCRdb's version includes in-frame clones alone and lacks a portion of them. The sample holds 40,000 to 60,000 clones, approximately 73% seen once. Sequencing was performed on sorted cells pooled from one or two spleens. The source is a pool of C57BL/6 mice in good health.

To note about this clone: Gene names are mouse gene names. Coverage ceases 1 residue before the CDR3 finishes, and the germline J gene fills in the end. The chain couples TRBV31 to TRBJ2-3, with 9 positions matching TRBD2. The germline V gene has CDR1 GKSSPN and CDR2 SITVG. The CDR3 runs to 15 residues. V lost 0 bases to trimming and J lost 3 bases; unmatched junction nucleotides: 4. The DNA read from the CDR3 is TGTGCCTGGAGTCTCGGCTGGGGGGGGGCAGAAACGCTGTAT. Translating gives CAWSLGWGGAETLY. The full-length CDR3 reads as CAWSLGWGGAETLYF.

Notes on this clone: Any gene name here is a mouse gene name. With the read ending 1 residue before the CDR3 end, the germline J gene is used to fill in that end. The chain has TRBV2 and TRBJ1-2; TRBD1 is a possible D gene (6 bases). This CDR3 region has 15 residues. The germline V and J ends were trimmed by 4 bases and 0 bases, with 12 bases remaining between them. Looked up from germline, CDR1 is LGHNA and CDR2 is YSYQKL. CDR3 DNA, as far as it was read: TGTGCCAGCAGCCCCCCCGGGACATCAAACTCCGACTACACC. Its protein product is CASSPPGTSNSDYT. The full-length CDR3 reads as CASSPPGTSNSDYTF.

To note about this clone: Genes here carry mouse names. The read ends 1 residue early relative to the CDR3; the germline J gene fills the gap. The chain combines TRBV13-2 with TRBJ2-4; 7 nucleotides line up with TRBD2. This CDR3 contains 14 residues. CDR1 and CDR2 (germline): NNHNN, SYGAGS (reference sequence). Trimming removed 2 bases from V and 0 bases from J; junction bases left unmatched: 0. The covered CDR3 bases are TGTGCCAGCGGTGAACTGGGGAGTCAAAACACCTTGTAC. Encoded protein: CASGELGSQNTLY. The entire CDR3 protein is CASGELGSQNTLYF.

Worth noting for this clone: The germline and genes are mouse ones. The CDR3 goes on 1 residue after the read ends, and that part is filled in from the germline J gene. V usage is TRBV31 and J usage is TRBJ2-5; no definite D call. V dropped 0 bases and J dropped 0 bases, with 1 base sitting between them. The germline V gene has CDR1 GKSSPN and CDR2 SITVG. The CDR3 loop spans 12 amino acids. CDR3 region: CAWSLNQDTQYF. CDR3 DNA (partial): TGTGCCTGGAGTCTTAACCAAGACACCCAGTAC. Complete variable domain (other parts from reference TRBV31 and TRBJ2-5): AQTIHQWPVAEIKAVGSPLSLGCTIKGKSSPNLYWYWQATGGTLQQLFYSITVGQVESVVQLNLSASRPKDDQFILSTEKLLLSHSGFYLCAWSLNQDTQYFGPGTRLLVL.

A remark on this clone: The genes are named according to mouse. The read ends 1 residue before the CDR3 terminus; that terminus is restored from the germline J gene. The chain combines TRBV12-1 with TRBJ1-2, with unresolved D. V dropped 0 bases and J dropped 2 bases, with 3 bases sitting between them. CDR1 is SGHSN and CDR2 is HYEKVE in the germline V gene. This CDR3 has 12 amino acids. CDR3 DNA (partial): TGTGCCAGCTCTCTCCGGAACTCCGACTACACC. This codes for CASSLRNSDYT. The full-length CDR3 reads as CASSLRNSDYTF. The variable domain in full, completed from reference TRBV12-1 and TRBJ1-2, reads DSGVVQSPRHIIKEKGGRSVLTCIPISGHSNVVWYQQTLGKELKFLIQHYEKVERDKGFLPSRFSVQQFDDYHSEMNMSALELEDSAMYFCASSLRNSDYTFGSGTRLLVI.

Concerning this clone itself: The genes and germline here are from mouse. The read terminates 1 residue before the CDR3 end, so the remaining end is supplied by the germline J gene. The V and J genes are TRBV16 and TRBJ1-2; TRBD1 aligns across 8 bases. This CDR3 has 14 amino acids. Losses at the gene ends were 2 bases for V and 3 bases for J; bases not matched to a gene: 2. The V gene's germline CDR1 is SGHSA and CDR2 FRNQAP. CDR3 sequence: CASSLQGADSDYTF. The CDR3 DNA, read in part, is TGTGCAAGCAGCTTACAGGGGGCTGACTCCGACTACACC.

As regards this clone: Gene names and germline match the mouse. The CDR3 end lies 1 residue beyond the end of the read and is filled in from the germline J gene. V is TRBV5 and J is TRBJ2-2, with 11 bases that match TRBD2. The germline gives CDR1 LGHNA, CDR2 YNLKQL (reference sequence). The junction had 4 bases not matched to a gene; V was cut back by 4 bases and J by 0 bases. The CDR3 length is 17 residues. CDR3 DNA (partial): TGTGCCAGCAGCCTCGACTGGGGGGGTGCAAACACCGGGCAGCTCTAC. Translating it yields CASSLDWGGANTGQLY. The entire CDR3 reads CASSLDWGGANTGQLYF.

Notes on this clone: Gene names denote mouse genes. The read gets to within 1 residue of the CDR3 end, and the germline J gene fills in the rest. This rearrangement joins TRBV15 to TRBJ2-5, with TRBD2 matching 7 bases. V shed 6 bases, J shed 3 bases, and the junction held 3 bases outside the gene matches. Germline lookup yields CDR1 SGHND and CDR2 FRSKSL. CDR3 length: 13 residues. The CDR3 reads CASSPGGQDTQYF. The sequenced CDR3 bases are TGTGCCAGCAGCCCTGGGGGACAAGACACCCAGTAC. The whole variable domain, remainder taken from reference TRBV15 and TRBJ2-5, is DAGVTQTPRHEVAEKGQTIILKCEPVSGHNDLFWYRQTKIQGLELLSYFRSKSLMEDGGAFKDRFKAEMLNSSFSTLKIQPTEPKDSAVYLCASSPGGQDTQYFGPGTRLLVL.

Concerning this clone itself: The gene names given are mouse names. The read halts 1 residue ahead of the CDR3 end, with the missing end drawn from the germline J gene. V and J are TRBV19 and TRBJ1-4; a weak D match, TRBD1 (5 bases). V was cut by 4 bases and J by 4 bases, with 8 bases left in between. Germline V CDR1 and CDR2: FNHDT, SITEND (reference sequence). The CDR3 is 13 residues long. The CDR3 is CASSPTDNERLFF. CDR3 DNA (partial): TGTGCCAGCAGTCCGACAGACAACGAAAGATTATTT.

With regard to this clone: Gene names and germline refer to mouse. The read ends 1 residue before the CDR3 terminus; that terminus is restored from the germline J gene. The chain combines TRBV4 with TRBJ2-5; 10 bases fit TRBD2. The CDR3 has 14 amino acids. CDR1 LGHDT and CDR2 YNNKQL come from the germline V gene (reference sequence). Losses at the gene ends were 5 bases for V and 4 bases for J; bases not matched to a gene: 3. CDR3 bases read: TGTGCCAGCAGCCCACTGGGGGGGGAAGACACCCAGTAC. Amino acids: CASSPLGGEDTQY. The entire CDR3 sequence reads CASSPLGGEDTQYF.

In regard to this clone: All gene names here are mouse names. The read terminates 1 residue ahead of where the CDR3 ends, so the germline J gene completes it. The V and J genes are TRBV13-3 and TRBJ1-5; tentative D call: TRBD1 (6 bases). This CDR3 spans 12 amino acids. Trimming shortened V by 5 bases and J by 5 bases, and 8 bases separated the two germline ends. Germline CDR1 and CDR2: NNHDY and SYVADS. The sequenced part of the CDR3 DNA is TGTGCCAGCAGGTCAGGGGACCAGGCTCCGCTT. Its protein is CASRSGDQAPL. The whole CDR3 region reads CASRSGDQAPLF.

As for this clone: Germline and genes: mouse. With the read ending 1 residue before the CDR3 end, the germline J gene is used to fill in that end. The J gene is TRBJ1-1, the V gene TRBV29; no clear D gene. The length of the CDR3 is 10 residues. Germline V gives CDR1 MSHET, CDR2 SYDVDS. Deletions cut 2 bases from V and 8 bases from J, with 3 bases between. Partial CDR3 DNA: TGTGCTAGCAGTTTAAGGGAAGTCTTC. Its translation: CASSLREVF. The CDR3 in full is CASSLREVFF.

On this clone: Mouse gene names apply. Sequencing ends 1 residue short of the CDR3 end; the germline J gene provides the rest. The chain joins TRBV2 to TRBJ2-4; no clear D gene. CDR1 and CDR2 from the germline V gene are LGHNA and YSYQKL. V dropped 0 bases and J dropped 1 base, with 5 bases sitting between them. The CDR3 sequence is 14 residues long. The CDR3 sequence is CASSQDPGQNTLYF. The CDR3 DNA, read in part, is TGTGCCAGCAGCCAAGACCCGGGTCAAAACACCTTGTAC.

This clone was counted only a few times. Any gene name here is a mouse gene name. The CDR3 end is not reached by the read, which stops 1 residue before it; the germline J gene fills it in. The chain recombines TRBV5 with TRBJ2-3; a possible D gene is TRBD1 (5 bases). The CDR3 has 13 amino acids. Germline-derived CDR1 and CDR2 are LGHNA and YNLKQL (reference sequence). V gave up 3 bases and J gave up 8 bases, with 12 bases separating them. This CDR3 is CASSQGRRGTLYF. The part of the CDR3 DNA that was read is TGTGCCAGCAGCCAGGGAAGGAGGGGAACGCTGTAT.

Details on this clone: Gene names and germline match the mouse. The read gets to within 1 residue of the CDR3 end, and the germline J gene fills in the rest. The chain is built from TRBV15 and TRBJ1-6; D remains ambiguous. TRBJ1-6 carries the ORF label, with uncertain function. This CDR3 is 11 amino acids long. Germline CDR1 reads SGHND; CDR2 reads FRSKSL. V was cut by 7 bases and J by 5 bases, with 3 bases left in between. The sequenced part of the CDR3 DNA is TGTGCCAGCACCGATAATTCGCCCCTCTAC. Translation gives CASTDNSPLY. The whole CDR3 sequence reads CASTDNSPLYF.

The table lists this clone with a count of one. Gene names and germline refer to mouse. The covered CDR3 bases are TGCACCTGCAGTGCTTCACAGAACACCGGGCAGCTCTAC. As protein: CTCSASQNTGQLY. The CDR3 reads in full as CTCSASQNTGQLYF. The chain uses TRBV1 and TRBJ2-2; D unclear. The missing CDR3 end, 1 residue past where the read stops, is filled in from the germline J gene. CDR1 is NSQYPW, CDR2 LRSPGD, per germline (reference sequence). CDR3 length equals 14 residues. The ends were cut back, 3 bases at V and 2 bases at J, with 7 bases in the middle.

With regard to this clone: Each gene name is a mouse one. The CDR3 end lies 1 residue beyond the end of the read and is filled in from the germline J gene. J is TRBJ1-3 and V is TRBV26; tentative D call: TRBD1 (6 bases). Germline V gene sequence: CDR1 KGHPV, CDR2 FQNQEV (reference sequence). The CDR3 has 14 residues. Trimming stripped 5 bases from V and 0 bases from J, with 8 bases between. The CDR3: CASSWDISGNTLYF. The CDR3 bases that were read are TGTGCCAGCAGTTGGGACATTTCTGGAAATACGCTCTAT.

As regards this clone: Germline and genes here are mouse. The read stops 1 residue short of the end of the CDR3; the missing end is completed from the germline J gene. This chain links TRBV31 with TRBJ2-5; TRBD2 matches at 13 bases. This CDR3 comprises 15 residues. V lost 1 base, J lost 6 bases, and 4 bases stayed unmatched. From germline, CDR1 is GKSSPN and CDR2 SITVG. The sequenced CDR3 bases are TGTGCCTGGAGTCGGACTGGGGGGGCGGGGGACACCCAGTAC. Encoded protein: CAWSRTGGAGDTQY. The CDR3 in full is CAWSRTGGAGDTQYF.

Comments on this clone: Gene names denote mouse genes. From the germline J gene comes the end of the CDR3, since the read stops 1 residue before it. The V call is TRBV13-2, the J call TRBJ2-5; 13 bases line up with TRBD2. V was clipped by 5 bases and J by 0 bases; unmatched bases: 3. Germline V gene data show CDR1 as NNHNN and CDR2 as SYGAGS (reference sequence). There are 16 residues in the CDR3. The part of the CDR3 DNA that was read is TGTGCCAGCGGGGGACTGGGGGGGGTTAACCAAGACACCCAGTAC. The encoded protein is CASGGLGGVNQDTQY. The CDR3 in its entirety is CASGGLGGVNQDTQYF.

This clone occurred a few times. Gene names denote mouse genes. The observed sequence ends 1 residue before the CDR3 terminus, with the missing tail filled in from the germline J gene. The rearrangement links TRBV19 to TRBJ2-7; 10 bases are shared with TRBD2. The CDR3 is 13 amino acids. The V gene end was trimmed by 2 bases and the J gene end by 5 bases; junction bases not matched to a gene: 1. Germline CDR1 is FNHDT and CDR2 is SITEND (reference sequence). CDR3 amino acids: CASSITGGDEQYF. Incomplete CDR3 DNA: TGTGCCAGCAGTATCACTGGGGGGGATGAACAGTAC.

Of note for this clone: Gene names are mouse gene names. The read ends 1 residue shy of where the CDR3 ends; the end is completed using the germline J gene. The chain employs TRBV19 and TRBJ2-1; D possibly corresponds to TRBD2 (6 bases). The CDR3 has 14 amino acids. Trimming removed 2 bases at V and 3 bases at J, with 9 bases between. Per the germline V gene, CDR1 is FNHDT and CDR2 is SITEND (reference sequence). CDR3 sequence: CASSMVGGYAEQFF. The sequenced part of the CDR3 DNA is TGTGCCAGCAGTATGGTTGGGGGCTATGCTGAGCAGTTC.

This clone has only one observation. The listed genes are named as in mouse. The read halts 1 residue ahead of the CDR3 end, with the missing end drawn from the germline J gene. The chain couples TRBV21 to TRBJ1-6, with 7 bases lining up with TRBD1. TRBV21 counts as an open reading frame of uncertain function. TRBJ1-6 is noted as an ORF with a role that remains uncertain. This CDR3 contains 13 residues. Trimming removed 4 bases from V and 7 bases from J; junction bases left unmatched: 1. CDR3 protein: CASSPGQNSPLYF. The DNA read from the CDR3 is TGTGCTAGCAGTCCGGGACAGAATTCGCCCCTCTAC.

About this clone: Each gene name is a mouse one. The CDR3 is CASGDLGANTLYF. The sequenced CDR3 bases are TGTGCCAGCGGTGACTTGGGGGCGAACACCTTGTAC. This rearrangement joins TRBV13-2 to TRBJ2-4, with D perhaps matching TRBD1 or TRBD2 (6 bases each). The DNA ends 1 residue before the CDR3 does, and the rest of the CDR3 is filled in from the germline J gene. CDR1 and CDR2 (germline): NNHNN, SYGAGS (reference sequence). The CDR3 extends over 13 amino acids. V lost 2 bases to trimming and J lost 6 bases, with 10 bases between them.

About this clone: Gene and germline names: mouse. Incomplete CDR3 DNA: TGTGCCAGCAGCCAAGATGGGACAAAAAACACCTTGTAC. Its translation: CASSQDGTKNTLY. The entire CDR3 protein reads CASSQDGTKNTLYF. The gene calls are TRBV5 and TRBJ2-4, with D tentatively TRBD1 (6 bases). Read coverage stops 1 residue before the CDR3 terminus; the germline J gene supplies the remainder. CDR1 and CDR2 (germline): LGHNA, YNLKQL (reference sequence). This CDR3 has 14 residues. The ends were cut back, 0 bases at V and 4 bases at J, with 8 bases in the middle.

This clone appeared once. Genes and germline are mouse. The read halts 1 residue ahead of the CDR3 end, with the missing end drawn from the germline J gene. The chain joins TRBV19 to TRBJ1-1; D remains ambiguous. V was shortened by 1 base and J by 1 base, with 2 bases between the two germline ends. The CDR3 is 12 residues long. CDR1 is FNHDT, CDR2 SITEND, per germline (reference sequence). The DNA read from the CDR3 is TGTGCCAGCAGTATAAAAAACACAGAAGTCTTC. Its translation: CASSIKNTEVF. The whole CDR3 reads CASSIKNTEVFF. The variable domain in full, completed from reference TRBV19 and TRBJ1-1, reads GGIITQTPKFLIGQEGQKLTLKCQQNFNHDTMYWYRQDSGKGLRLIYYSITENDLQKGDLSEGYDASREKKSSFSLTVTSAQKNEMAVFLCASSIKNTEVFFGKGTRLTVV.

This clone was seen a handful of times. Gene names and germline refer to mouse. The DNA ends 1 residue before the CDR3 does, and the rest of the CDR3 is filled in from the germline J gene. This chain joins TRBV13-2 and TRBJ2-7, with D perhaps matching TRBD1 (6 bases). The V end was cut by 6 bases, the J end by 6 bases, with 13 bases between. The germline V gene encodes CDR1 NNHNN and CDR2 SYGAGS (reference sequence). CDR3 length equals 12 residues. CDR3 DNA (partial): TGTGCCAGCGAGGCAGGGGAGGGTGAACAGTAC. Translated, it gives CASEAGEGEQY. The CDR3, in full, reads CASEAGEGEQYF.

Comment on this clone: Genes here carry mouse names. The same CDR3 can be traced to other DNA sequences in this sample. The CDR3 is CASSQDRSQNTLYF. CDR3 DNA (partial): TGTGCCAGCAGCCAGGACAGGAGTCAAAACACCTTGTAC. The chain is built from TRBV5 and TRBJ2-4; 7 positions match TRBD1. The CDR3 goes on 1 residue after the read ends, and that part is filled in from the germline J gene. CDR1 and CDR2 (germline): LGHNA, YNLKQL (reference sequence). The CDR3 is 14 residues long. J lost 0 bases, V lost 3 bases, and 0 bases had no gene match.